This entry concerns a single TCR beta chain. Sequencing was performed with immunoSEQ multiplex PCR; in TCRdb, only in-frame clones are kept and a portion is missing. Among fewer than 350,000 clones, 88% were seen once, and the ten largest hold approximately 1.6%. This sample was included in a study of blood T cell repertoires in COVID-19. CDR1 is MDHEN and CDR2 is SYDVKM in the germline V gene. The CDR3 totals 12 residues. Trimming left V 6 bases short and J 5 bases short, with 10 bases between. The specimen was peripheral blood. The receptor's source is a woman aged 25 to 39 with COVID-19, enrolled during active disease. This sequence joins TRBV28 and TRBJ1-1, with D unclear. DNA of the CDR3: TGTGCCAGCAGCCCTAGAAGGACTGAAGCTTTCTTT. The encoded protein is CASSPRRTEAFF.